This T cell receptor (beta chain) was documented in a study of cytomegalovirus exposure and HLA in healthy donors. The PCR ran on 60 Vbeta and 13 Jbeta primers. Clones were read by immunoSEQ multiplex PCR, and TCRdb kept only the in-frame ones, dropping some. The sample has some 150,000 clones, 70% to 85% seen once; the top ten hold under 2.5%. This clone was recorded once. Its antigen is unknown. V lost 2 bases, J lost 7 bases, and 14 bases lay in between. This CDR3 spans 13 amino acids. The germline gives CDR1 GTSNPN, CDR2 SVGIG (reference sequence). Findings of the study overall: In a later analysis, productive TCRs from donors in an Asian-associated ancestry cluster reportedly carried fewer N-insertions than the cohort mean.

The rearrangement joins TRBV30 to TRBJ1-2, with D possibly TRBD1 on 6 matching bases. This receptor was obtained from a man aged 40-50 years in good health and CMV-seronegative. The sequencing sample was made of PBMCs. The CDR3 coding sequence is TGTGCCTGGAGTAGAGGTGGGGGCGGTGGCTACACCTTC. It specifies CAWSRGGGGGYTF.